The 15 T cell receptor beta chains reported below all come from one sample, sequenced in a study of CD8 T cells in cerebrospinal fluid in Alzheimer's disease (dated by TCRdb to the early 2020s). The library was built by means of 10x single-cell sequencing. The sequencer was a NextSeq 550. Based on TCRdb reprocessing of the reads, there is one entry per CDR3 protein sequence, and DNA is missing. For this sample, the table gives approximately 1,500 distinct CDR3 sequences. Under 9% of the sample is taken by the ten largest. Sequenced: cerebrospinal fluid. These receptors came from a human donor with mild cognitive impairment.

This clonotype registers medium-sized by frequency. The chain carries TRBV5-1 and TRBJ2-1; checking the TCRdb D call of TRBD1 is not possible without DNA. The CDR3 runs to 15 residues. Germline V gene sequence: CDR1 SGHRS, CDR2 YFSETQ. CDR3 region: CASSLLGTDYNEQFF.

This clonotype ranks as medium-sized (0.01 to 0.1%) in terms of frequency. This chain joins TRBV5-6 and TRBJ2-1; TCRdb indicates TRBD1, and absent DNA this call remains unverified. Germline V lookup: CDR1 SGHDT, CDR2 YYEEEE. The CDR3 totals 13 residues. CDR3 region: CASSPTGRNEQFF.

By frequency, this clonotype is medium-sized. The chain uses TRBV6-5 and TRBJ2-7; checking the TCRdb D call of TRBD2 is not possible without DNA. The germline CDR1 and CDR2 sequences are MNHEY and SVGAGI. There are 14 residues in the CDR3. The CDR3 reads CASRGRLSPYEQYF.

Judged by frequency, this clonotype is large. The chain carries TRBV7-6 and TRBJ2-1. The CDR3 has 17 amino acids. The germline gives CDR1 SGHVS, CDR2 FNYEAQ. The CDR3 sequence is CASSLADLGISSGEQFF.

Its frequency marks this clonotype as medium-sized. The chain employs TRBV7-2 and TRBJ2-1. Germline loops: CDR1 SGHTA, CDR2 FQGNSA. The CDR3 extends over 13 amino acids. The CDR3 region is CASSLYYHNEQFF.

This clonotype is identified as medium-sized from frequency. V gene TRBV10-1 combines with J gene TRBJ2-7; TCRdb proposes TRBD1, but this gene call is untestable without DNA. There are 12 residues in the CDR3. CDR1 WNHNN and CDR2 SYGVQD come from the germline V gene (reference sequence). The chain's CDR3 is CASSTGSNEQYF.

According to its frequency, this clonotype is medium-sized (0.01 to 0.1%). V gene TRBV5-6 combines with J gene TRBJ1-2. Germline V CDR1 and CDR2: SGHDT, YYEEEE. The CDR3 has 13 amino acids. The CDR3 loop is CASSLGTADGYTF.

Its frequency marks this clonotype as medium-sized. This chain links TRBV27 with TRBJ2-1; there is no DNA to check the TCRdb D call of TRBD1. The CDR3 is made up of 14 amino acids. Germline V gives CDR1 MNHEY, CDR2 SMNVEV (reference sequence). The CDR3 sequence is CASSLSQGTREQFF.

This clonotype is called medium-sized (0.01 to 0.1%) based on its frequency. V usage is TRBV28 and J usage is TRBJ2-1; the TCRdb D gene call, TRBD1, has no DNA to confirm it. The CDR3 totals 13 residues. Per germline, CDR1 MDHEN and CDR2 SYDVKM. The CDR3 sequence is CASRGDWGHEQFF.

The chain uses TRBV20-1 and TRBJ2-7; without DNA, the TCRdb call of TRBD1 cannot be checked. Germline V gene data show CDR1 as DFQATT and CDR2 as SNEGSKA (reference sequence). This CDR3 is 14 amino acids long. The chain's CDR3 is CSARAGTGSYEQYF.

In terms of frequency, this clonotype is large (0.1 to 1%). The rearrangement uses TRBV5-1 and TRBJ1-5. Germline V gene sequence: CDR1 SGHRS, CDR2 YFSETQ. The CDR3 is 15 amino acids. The CDR3 is CASSLGANSNQPQHF.

The chain joins TRBV11-2 to TRBJ2-1; TCRdb proposes TRBD2, but this gene call is untestable without DNA. Germline CDR1 reads SGHAT; CDR2 reads FQNNGV. CDR3 length equals 15 residues. This CDR3 reads CASSFLAGVYNEQFF.

Considering frequency, this clonotype is large. The J gene is TRBJ2-2, the V gene TRBV7-8; the TRBD2 assignment by TCRdb is unverifiable without DNA. Germline loops: CDR1 SGHVS, CDR2 FQNEAQ. The CDR3 sequence is 15 residues long. The CDR3 spells CASSLNGRNTGELFF.

According to its frequency, this clonotype is medium-sized. The gene calls are TRBV11-2 and TRBJ1-3. The CDR3 runs 15 residues. CDR1 is SGHAT and CDR2 is FQNNGV in the germline V gene. The CDR3: CASSGGYYSGNTIYF.

Judged by frequency, this clonotype is medium-sized. The chain links TRBV15 to TRBJ2-7; TCRdb's D gene call, TRBD1, goes unchecked for lack of DNA. The germline CDR1 and CDR2 sequences are LNHNV and YYDKDF (reference sequence). CDR3 size: 12 residues. Here the CDR3 reads CATSQDSYEQYF. Full variable domain (missing parts from reference TRBV15 and TRBJ2-7): DAMVIQNPRYQVTQFGKPVTLSCSQTLNHNVMYWYQQKSSQAPKLLFHYYDKDFNNEADTPDNFQSRRPNTSFCFLDIRSPGLGDTAMYLCATSQDSYEQYFGPGTRLTVT.